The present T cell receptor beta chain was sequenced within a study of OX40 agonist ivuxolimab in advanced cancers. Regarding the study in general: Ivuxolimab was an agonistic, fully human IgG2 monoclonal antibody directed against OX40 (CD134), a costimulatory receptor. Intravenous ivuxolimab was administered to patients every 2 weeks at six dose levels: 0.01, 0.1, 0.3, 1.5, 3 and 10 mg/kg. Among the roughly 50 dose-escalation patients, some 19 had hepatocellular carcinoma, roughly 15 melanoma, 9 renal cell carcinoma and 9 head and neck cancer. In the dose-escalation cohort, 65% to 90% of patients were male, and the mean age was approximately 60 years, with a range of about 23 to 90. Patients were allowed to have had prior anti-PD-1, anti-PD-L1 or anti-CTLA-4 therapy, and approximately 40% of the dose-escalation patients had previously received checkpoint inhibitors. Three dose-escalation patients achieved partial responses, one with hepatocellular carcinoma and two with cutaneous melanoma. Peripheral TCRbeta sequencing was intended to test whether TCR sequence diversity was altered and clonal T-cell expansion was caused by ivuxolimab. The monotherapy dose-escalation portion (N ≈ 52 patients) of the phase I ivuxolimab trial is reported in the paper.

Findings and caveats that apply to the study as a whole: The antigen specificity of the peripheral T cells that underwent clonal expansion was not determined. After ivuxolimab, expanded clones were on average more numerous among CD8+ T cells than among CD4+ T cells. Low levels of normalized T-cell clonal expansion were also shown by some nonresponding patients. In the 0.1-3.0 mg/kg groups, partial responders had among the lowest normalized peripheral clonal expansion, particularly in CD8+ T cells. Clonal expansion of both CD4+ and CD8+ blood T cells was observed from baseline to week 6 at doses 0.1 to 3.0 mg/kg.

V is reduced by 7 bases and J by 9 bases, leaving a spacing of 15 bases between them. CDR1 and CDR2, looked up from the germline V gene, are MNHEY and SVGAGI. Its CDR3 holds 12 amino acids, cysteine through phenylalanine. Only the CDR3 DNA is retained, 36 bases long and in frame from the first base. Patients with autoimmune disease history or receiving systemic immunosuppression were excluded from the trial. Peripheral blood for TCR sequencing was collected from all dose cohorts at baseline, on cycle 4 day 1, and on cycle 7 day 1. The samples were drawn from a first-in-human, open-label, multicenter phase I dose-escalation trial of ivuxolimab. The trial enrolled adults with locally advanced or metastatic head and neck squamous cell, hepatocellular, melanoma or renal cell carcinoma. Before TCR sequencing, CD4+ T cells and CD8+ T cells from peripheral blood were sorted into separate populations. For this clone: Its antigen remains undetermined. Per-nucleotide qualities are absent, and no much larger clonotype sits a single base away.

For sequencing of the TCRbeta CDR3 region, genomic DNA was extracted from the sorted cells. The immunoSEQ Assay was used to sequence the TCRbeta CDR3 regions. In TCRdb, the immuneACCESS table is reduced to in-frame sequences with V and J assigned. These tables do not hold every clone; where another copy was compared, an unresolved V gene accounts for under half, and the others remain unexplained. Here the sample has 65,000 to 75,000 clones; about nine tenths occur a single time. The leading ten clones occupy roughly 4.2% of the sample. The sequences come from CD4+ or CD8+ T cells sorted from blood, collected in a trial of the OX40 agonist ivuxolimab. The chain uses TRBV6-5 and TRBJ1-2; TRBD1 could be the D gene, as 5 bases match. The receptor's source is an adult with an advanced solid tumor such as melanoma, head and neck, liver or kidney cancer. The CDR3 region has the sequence CASTLIRGSYTF. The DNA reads TGTGCCAGCACCCTTATACGGGGGAGCTACACCTTC.